A single sample gave rise to the 5 T cell receptor beta chains below, sequenced in a study of T-cell memory formation after mild COVID-19. TCRdb independently ran MiXCR on the 5' RACE reads; one entry per CDR3 protein. Counted here are more than 400,000 distinct CDR3 sequences, 18% occurring once; the ten biggest clones make up more than 9%. The sequencing input was PBMCs or a T cell subset sorted from them (not recorded which). The receptor source for this set is an adult woman who had mild COVID-19 (a few samples of this study predate the infection). Cell type and time point are not known.

The rearrangement joins TRBV7-9 to TRBJ1-1, with D maybe TRBD1 (6 bases). Germline V gives CDR1 SEHNR, CDR2 FQNEAQ (reference sequence). There are 13 residues in the CDR3. The V gene lost 2 bases and the J gene lost 6 bases, with 10 bases spanning the gap. The CDR3 DNA is TGTGCCAGCAGCTTAAGGACAGTCGCTGAAGCTTTCTTT. Protein: CASSLRTVAEAFF. Supplemented by reference TRBV7-9 and TRBJ1-1, the full variable domain reads DTGVSQNPRHKITKRGQNVTFRCDPISEHNRLYWYRQTLGQGPEFLTYFQNEAQLEKSRLLSDRFSAERPKGSFSTLEIQRTEQGDSAMYLCASSLRTVAEAFFGQGTRLTVV.

The chain recombines TRBV5-1 with TRBJ2-1; 8 bases map to TRBD2. Germline assignment: CDR1 SGHRS and CDR2 YFSETQ. This CDR3 contains 12 residues. V lost 2 bases to trimming and J lost 10 bases; unmatched junction nucleotides: 2. The CDR3 DNA reads TGCGCCAGCAGCTTCGGGACTAGAGAGCAGTTCTTC. Translation: CASSFGTREQFF. Filled out from reference TRBV5-1 and TRBJ2-1, the complete variable domain reads KAGVTQTPRYLIKTRGQQVTLSCSPISGHRSVSWYQQTPGQGLQFLFEYFSETQRNKGNFPGRFSGRQFSNSRSEMNVSTLELGDSALYLCASSFGTREQFFGPGTRLTVL.

This clonotype was picked up many times. The chain employs TRBV7-2 and TRBJ2-3, with 11 bases fitting TRBD2. The CDR3 runs to 16 residues. Losses at the gene ends were 6 bases for V and 5 bases for J; bases not matched to a gene: 10. The germline gives CDR1 SGHTA, CDR2 FQGNSA. The CDR3 DNA sequence: TGTGCCAGCAGGGTTCCGGGACTAGCGGCTGGAGATACGCAGTATTTT. Its translation: CASRVPGLAAGDTQYF.

This clonotype was seen a handful of times. The V call is TRBV2, the J call TRBJ2-1; a weak D match, TRBD2 (6 bases). The V end lost 8 bases, the J end lost 3 bases, and 11 bases lay between the germline ends. CDR1 and CDR2 (germline): SNHLY, FYNNEI. The length of the CDR3 is 13 residues. CDR3 sequence (DNA): TGTGCCAGCGGGGGGTCGGTCTACAATGAGCAGTTCTTC. This translates into CASGGSVYNEQFF.

The table lists this clonotype with many counts. This sequence joins TRBV7-9 and TRBJ1-1, with D possibly TRBD1 on 6 matching bases. V lost 1 base and J 4 bases, leaving 10 bases between the germline ends. The CDR3 covers 14 residues. Germline-derived CDR1 and CDR2 are SEHNR and FQNEAQ (reference sequence). The CDR3 DNA follows: TGTGCCAGCAGCTTAGTGGGGGGGCGCACTGAAGCTTTCTTT. This gives the protein CASSLVGGRTEAFF.